This T cell receptor (beta chain) was recovered during a study of tumor-infiltrating lymphocytes in primary liver carcinoma. Across the whole study: Patients of both sexes were 30 to 69 years old. Study-wide findings and caveats: All five tumor regions shared only about 7-25% of top clones.

The template, 500 ng total RNA, yielded TCR beta cDNA made with a constant-region primer. ARM-PCR, slightly modified, supplied the TCR beta libraries through three nested multiplex PCR rounds. PCR rounds one and two used TRBV1-TRBV30 forward primers with a C-beta reverse primer for about 11 cycles each. MiXCR was run by TCRdb on the multiplex PCR reads, yielding one entry per CDR3 protein. The table has about 20,000 distinct CDR3 sequences, 80% seen once. As to this clonotype: The antigen is not known. As the CDR3 is not closed by the conserved phenylalanine or tryptophan, this likely results from a read error.

CDR3 length: 14 residues. Bulk tissue was left unsorted, and RNA and DNA were co-extracted from 20-30 mg of it. Surgeons treated the primary liver carcinoma of the patients by surgical resection. The chain has TRBV12-3 or TRBV12-4 and TRBJ1-5; D call uncertain. This sequence originates from a woman aged 25 to 39 with primary liver carcinoma and hepatitis B virus infection. Sequencing was done on a sample of liver tumor tissue from sampling region 2. The subset is: tumor region T2, inferior pole. The CDR3 protein is CASSPTQFTQPQHL. The DNA of the CDR3 is TGTGCTAGCAGCCCAACACAGTTTACTCAGCCCCAGCATTTA.